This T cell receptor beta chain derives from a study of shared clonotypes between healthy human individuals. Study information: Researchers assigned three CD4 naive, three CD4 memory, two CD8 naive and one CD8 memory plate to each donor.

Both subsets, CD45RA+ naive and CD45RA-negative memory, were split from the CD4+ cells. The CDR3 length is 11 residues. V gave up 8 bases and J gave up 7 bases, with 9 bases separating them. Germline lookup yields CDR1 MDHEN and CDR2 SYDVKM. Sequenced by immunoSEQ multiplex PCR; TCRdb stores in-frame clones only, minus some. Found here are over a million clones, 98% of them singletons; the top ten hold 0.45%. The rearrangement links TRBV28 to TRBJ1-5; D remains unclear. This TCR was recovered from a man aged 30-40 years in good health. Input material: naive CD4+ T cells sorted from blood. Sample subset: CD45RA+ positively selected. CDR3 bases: TGTGCCAGCGCAAGGGAGCAGCCCCAGCATTTT. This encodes CASAREQPQHF. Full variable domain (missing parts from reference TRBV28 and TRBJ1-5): DVKVTQSSRYLVKRTGEKVFLECVQDMDHENMFWYRQDPGLGLRLIYFSYDVKMKEKGDIPEGYSVSREKKERFSLILESASTNQTSMYLCASAREQPQHFGDGTRLSIL.